What follows are 7 T cell receptor beta chains derived from one specimen sequenced in a study of neurological immune-mediated disorders. Described time point: longitudinal time-point 1 (baseline). In TCRdb, the 5' RACE reads were re-called with MiXCR into one record per CDR3 protein. The sample lists some 49,000 distinct CDR3 sequences; 10% were seen once. The sample consisted of PBMCs. The source of these receptors is a woman aged 40 to 49 in good health.

This clonotype has ten or more counts. The chain recombines TRBV7-2 with TRBJ2-7, with 9 bases identical to TRBD1. The CDR3 consists of 18 residues. CDR1 and CDR2 (germline): SGHTA, FQGNSA. Trimming took 3 bases from V and 0 from J; bases not matched to a gene: 12. The CDR3 coding sequence is TGTGCCAGCAGCTTTCCCTCAGGGGACAGGGCGTCCTCCTACGAGCAGTACTTC. Translation: CASSFPSGDRASSYEQYF.

This clonotype turned up a few times. The genes are TRBV30 and TRBJ1-2; D is unclear. The length of the CDR3 is 12 residues. Trimming removed 6 bases from V and 4 bases from J, with 12 bases in between. CDR1 is GTSNPN, CDR2 SVGIG, per germline (reference sequence). The CDR3 here is CACPGPAYGYTF. Here the CDR3 DNA reads TGTGCCTGCCCCGGACCGGCCTATGGCTACACCTTC. The full variable domain, with the rest looked up from reference TRBV30 and TRBJ1-2, is SQTIHQWPATLVQPVGSPLSLECTVEGTSNPNLYWYRQAAGRGLQLLFYSVGIGQISSEVPQNLSASRPQDRQFILSSKKLLLSDSGFYLCACPGPAYGYTFGSGTRLTVV.

This clonotype has a count of ten or more. The gene calls are TRBV5-1 and TRBJ2-3; 7 nucleotides align to TRBD1. CDR1 and CDR2 (germline): SGHRS, YFSETQ. V lost 4 bases, J lost 6 bases, and 17 bases stayed unmatched. This CDR3 comprises 17 residues. CDR3 bases: TGCGCCAGCAGCGGGGACAGCCTTAGGCTGGGGTCCGATACGCAGTATTTT. Translation: CASSGDSLRLGSDTQYF. The full variable domain, in which reference TRBV5-1 and TRBJ2-3 provide the parts outside the CDR3, is KAGVTQTPRYLIKTRGQQVTLSCSPISGHRSVSWYQQTPGQGLQFLFEYFSETQRNKGNFPGRFSGRQFSNSRSEMNVSTLELGDSALYLCASSGDSLRLGSDTQYFGPGTRLTVL.

This clonotype has at least ten counts. CDR3 sequence reads: CASSFRAMSSYNEQFF. In DNA form, the CDR3 reads TGTGCCAGCAGTTTCCGAGCCATGAGCTCCTACAATGAGCAGTTCTTC. V and J are TRBV6-5 and TRBJ2-1; D gene uncertain. V shed 4 bases and J shed 0 bases, with 13 bases lying between them. CDR3 length equals 16 residues. Germline lookup yields CDR1 MNHEY and CDR2 SVGAGI.

This clonotype was observed a handful of times. The V call is TRBV6-2 or TRBV6-3, the J call TRBJ2-7, with 7 bases that match TRBD2. In germline, CDR1 is MNHEY, CDR2 SVGEGT. Germline trimming cut 4 bases from V and 5 bases from J; bases unmatched to any gene: 2. The CDR3 covers 12 residues. CDR3 nucleotides: TGTGCCAGCAGTTGGGGAGGGCACGAGCAGTACTTC. Amino acid sequence: CASSWGGHEQYF.

This clonotype was detected many times. The chain is built from TRBV15 and TRBJ2-7; D may be TRBD1 (6 bases). The CDR3 covers 13 residues. Trimming took 2 bases from V and 6 from J, leaving 11 bases between them. The germline V gene has CDR1 LNHNV and CDR2 YYDKDF (reference sequence). The CDR3 nucleotides are TGTGCCACCAGCAGAAAACAGGGACGCGAGCAGTACTTC. Its translation is CATSRKQGREQYF.

This clonotype came up many times. The J gene is TRBJ2-3, the V gene TRBV11-2; D is unresolved. Germline-derived CDR1 and CDR2 are SGHAT and FQNNGV. The V and J ends lost 0 bases and 4 bases respectively, with 8 bases between them. CDR3 length equals 14 residues. The CDR3 DNA is TGTGCCAGCAGCTTAGATCGAAGGGCAGATACGCAGTATTTT. Encoded protein: CASSLDRRADTQYF.